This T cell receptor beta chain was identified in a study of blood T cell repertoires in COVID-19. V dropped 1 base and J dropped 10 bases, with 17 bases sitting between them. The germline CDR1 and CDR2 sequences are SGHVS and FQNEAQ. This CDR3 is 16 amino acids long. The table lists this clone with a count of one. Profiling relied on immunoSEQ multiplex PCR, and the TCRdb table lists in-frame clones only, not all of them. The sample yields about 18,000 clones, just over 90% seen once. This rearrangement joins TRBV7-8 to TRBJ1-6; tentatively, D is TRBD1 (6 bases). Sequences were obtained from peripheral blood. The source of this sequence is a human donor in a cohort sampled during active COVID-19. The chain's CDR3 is CASSLVSSGVGSPLHF. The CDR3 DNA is TGTGCCAGCAGCTTAGTTTCATCAGGGGTCGGATCACCCCTCCACTTT.